A single sample gave rise to the 15 T cell receptor beta chains below, sequenced in a study of T-cell reconstitution after alpha-beta-depleted transplantation in children. TCRbeta library preparation incorporated unique molecular identifiers. TCRdb passed the PCR reads through MiXCR, listing each CDR3 protein once. The sample gives around 420,000 distinct CDR3 sequences, 15% to 20% of which show up once; around 28% is in the top ten. Specimen: PBMCs, mostly from graft donor cells, collected 360 days after TCRalphabeta/CD19-depleted stem cell transplant. Every receptor here comes from a boy in the first two years of life who had a stem cell transplant for Wiskott-Aldrich syndrome, so the T cells may come from the graft donor.

This clonotype was observed many times. This chain uses TRBV20-1 with TRBJ1-2, with TRBD1 identical over 9 bases. V dropped 6 bases and J dropped 1; count of bases not matched to a gene: 6. Germline V gives CDR1 DFQATT, CDR2 SNEGSKA (reference sequence). The CDR3 loop spans 14 amino acids. CDR3 loop: CSAIDRGGNYGYTF. The DNA for the CDR3 is TGCAGTGCCATCGACAGGGGGGGTAACTATGGCTACACCTTC.

This clonotype appeared a few times. This chain links TRBV5-5 with TRBJ2-2; 8 bases are a match to TRBD1. This CDR3 has 18 residues. Germline V lookup: CDR1 SGHKS, CDR2 YYEKEE (reference sequence). After removal of 0 bases from V and 1 base from J, the junction contained 8 bases not matched to a gene. The CDR3 DNA reads as TGTGCCAGCAGCTTGGTTACCGGACAGGGCGGGAACACCGGGGAGCTGTTTTTT. Its translation: CASSLVTGQGGNTGELFF.

The gene calls are TRBV15 and TRBJ2-2; D perhaps matches TRBD2 (6 bases). This CDR3 is 14 amino acids long. Germline CDR1 LNHNV, CDR2 YYDKDF (reference sequence). Trimming pared 2 bases from V and 8 bases from J, leaving 12 bases between. The CDR3 nucleotides are TGTGCCACCAGCAGACAACTAGCACGAGGGGAGCTGTTTTTT. It encodes CATSRQLARGELFF.

The rearrangement links TRBV11-2 to TRBJ2-7; the match to TRBD2 covers 10 bases. Looked up from germline, CDR1 is SGHAT and CDR2 is FQNNGV. The V segment lost 6 bases and the J segment 6 bases; nucleotides outside the gene matches: 11. The CDR3 is 15 amino acids. The CDR3 here is CASSKALLAGPEQYF. The DNA of the CDR3 is TGTGCCAGCAGTAAGGCGTTACTAGCGGGGCCCGAGCAGTACTTC.

Notes on this clonotype: One end of the junction varies from germline; a read error may be responsible. This sequence joins TRBV2 and TRBJ1-1, with D hard to call. Germline CDR1 reads SNHLY; CDR2 reads FYNNEI. The CDR3 has 14 residues. Here the CDR3 reads CARGYRNTNTEACF. CDR3 sequence (DNA): TGTGCCAGAGGTTACCGGAACACTAACACTGAAGCTTGCTTT.

V and J are TRBV10-3 and TRBJ2-1; no firm D call. CDR3 length: 13 amino acids. V lost 0 bases to trimming and J lost 4 bases, with 4 bases between them. CDR1 is ENHRY and CDR2 is SYGVKD in the germline V gene. The CDR3 sequence is CAISESRYNEQFF. CDR3 DNA: TGTGCCATCAGTGAGTCAAGGTACAATGAGCAGTTCTTC.

The chain joins TRBV30 to TRBJ2-7; D is uncertain. There are 11 residues in the CDR3. The germline V and J ends were trimmed by 5 bases and 7 bases, with 12 bases remaining between them. From germline, CDR1 is GTSNPN and CDR2 SVGIG (reference sequence). CDR3 nucleotides: TGTGCCTGGGCTCGTCGCGGTGAGCAGTACTTC. Translation gives CAWARRGEQYF.

This clonotype was counted ten times or more. Sequence at one end of the junction differs from germline and may be a read error. The chain joins TRBV7-2 to TRBJ2-5; 12 nucleotides align to TRBD2. There are 16 residues in the CDR3. Germline V CDR1 and CDR2: SGHTA, FQGNSA. The CDR3 is CASSLGLAGGQETQYF. CDR3 in DNA: TGTGCCAGCAGTTTAGGTCTAGCGGGGGGGCAAGAGACCCAGTACTTC.

This clonotype was detected a few times. This sequence joins TRBV10-3 and TRBJ2-7; D call uncertain. Deletions cut 0 bases from V and 4 bases from J, with 13 bases between. Germline loops: CDR1 ENHRY, CDR2 SYGVKD. The CDR3 has 15 amino acids. As DNA, the CDR3 is TGTGCCATCAGTGAGTCGAACCGGCAGCGATACGAGCAGTACTTC. Amino acids: CAISESNRQRYEQYF.

This chain uses TRBV7-8 with TRBJ2-7; 7 nucleotides align to TRBD2. Germline V gene lookup returns CDR1 SGHVS and CDR2 FQNEAQ. The CDR3 sequence is 18 residues long. Trimming at V came to 1 base and at J to 0 bases, leaving 12 bases not matched to a gene. This CDR3 reads CASSLGGRTFLSSYEQYF. DNA for the CDR3: TGTGCCAGCAGCTTAGGCGGGAGAACCTTCTTAAGCTCCTACGAGCAGTACTTC. Complete variable domain (other parts from reference TRBV7-8 and TRBJ2-7): GAGVSQSPRYKVAKRGQDVALRCDPISGHVSLFWYQQALGQGPEFLTYFQNEAQLDKSGLPSDRFFAERPEGSVSTLKIQRTQQEDSAVYLCASSLGGRTFLSSYEQYFGPGTRLTVT.

The rearrangement uses TRBV5-1 and TRBJ1-1; D unresolved. The V gene lost 3 bases and the J gene lost 3 bases, with 9 bases spanning the gap. Germline V CDR1 and CDR2: SGHRS, YFSETQ. This CDR3 has 13 amino acids. The CDR3 nucleotides read TGCGCCAGCAGCTCCCAGGACGACACTGAAGCTTTCTTT. It encodes CASSSQDDTEAFF.

This chain links TRBV7-9 with TRBJ2-5; tentative D call: TRBD1 (6 bases). CDR3 size: 17 residues. Germline CDR1 reads SEHNR; CDR2 reads FQNEAQ (reference sequence). Trimming pared 0 bases from V and 7 bases from J, leaving 21 bases between. The CDR3 bases are TGTGCCAGCAGCTTAGCCTTGAATGTGGGGGCCCTAGGGACCCAGTACTTC. Its translation: CASSLALNVGALGTQYF.

This clonotype was found a few times. V usage is TRBV20-1 and J usage is TRBJ2-5; TRBD1 or TRBD2 may be the D gene (5 bases each). The V end was cut by 3 bases, the J end by 0 bases, with 8 bases between. The CDR3 runs to 13 residues. Germline-derived CDR1 and CDR2 are DFQATT and SNEGSKA (reference sequence). The CDR3, as DNA: TGCAGTGCTAGCCGGGACGACCAAGAGACCCAGTACTTC. It yields the protein CSASRDDQETQYF.

This chain uses TRBV7-3 with TRBJ1-1; D uncertain. Germline V CDR1 and CDR2: SGHTA, FQGTGA. The CDR3 sequence is 14 residues long. V lost 3 bases and J 1 base, leaving 9 bases between the germline ends. The CDR3: CASSFTGWNTEAFF. DNA for the CDR3: TGTGCCAGCAGCTTTACGGGGTGGAACACTGAAGCTTTCTTT.

This clonotype was observed many times. The rearrangement links TRBV12-3 or TRBV12-4 to TRBJ2-7; D ambiguous. The ends were cut back, 3 bases at V and 1 base at J, with 13 bases in the middle. This CDR3 comprises 15 residues. CDR3 DNA sequence: TGTGCCAGCAGTTTCTGGGCCTCAATTTCCTACGAGCAGTACTTC. Translating it yields CASSFWASISYEQYF.